This T cell receptor (beta chain) was sequenced for a study of T-cell reconstitution after alpha-beta-depleted transplantation in children. The CDR3 totals 12 residues. In germline, CDR1 is MGHDK, CDR2 SYGVNS. Trimming took 4 bases from V and 6 from J, leaving 9 bases between them. There are many counts of this clonotype. Preparation of the TCRbeta library involved a method that used unique molecular identifiers. TCRdb recomputed calls from the PCR reads with MiXCR, one row per CDR3 protein. This table holds roughly 610,000 distinct CDR3 sequences, roughly a tenth found once. This chain uses TRBV25-1 with TRBJ1-1, with D tentatively TRBD1 (5 bases). This sequence originates from a human donor who donated a stem cell graft to a child with acute myeloid leukemia. The sequencing used PBMCs from the stem cell graft donor, collected from the stem cell graft. CDR3 bases: TGTGCCAGCAGTGGCGGGACGGCTGAAGCTTTCTTT. This encodes CASSGGTAEAFF.